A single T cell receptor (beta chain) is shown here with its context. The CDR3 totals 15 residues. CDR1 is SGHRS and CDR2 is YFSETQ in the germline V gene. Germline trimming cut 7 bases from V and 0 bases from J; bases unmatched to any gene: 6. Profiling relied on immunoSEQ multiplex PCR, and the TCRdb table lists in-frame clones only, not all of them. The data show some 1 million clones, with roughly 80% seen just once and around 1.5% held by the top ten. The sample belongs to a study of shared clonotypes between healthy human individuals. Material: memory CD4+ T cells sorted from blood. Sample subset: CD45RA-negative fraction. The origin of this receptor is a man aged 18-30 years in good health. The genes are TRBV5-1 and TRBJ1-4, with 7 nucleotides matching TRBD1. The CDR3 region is CASSRDSATNEKLFF. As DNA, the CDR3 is TGCGCCAGCTCCCGGGACAGTGCAACTAATGAAAAACTGTTTTTT.